Listed below are T cell receptor beta chains from one sample, sequenced in a study of T cell responses to AZD1222 COVID-19 vaccine. Assay used: immunoSEQ multiplex PCR; TCRdb lists only in-frame clones, some missing. Here the sample spans fewer than 130,000 clones, more than 85% being singletons. Sample: peripheral blood, taken on day 0 of AZD1222 vaccination. These TCRs come from an adult in good health. Both conserved end residues are part of each CDR3. The D gene is left open where the match is weak. Expanded clones get a size class; other rows say once, few or many, or leave the size out.

D: NA; V: TRBV27; size: NA; J: TRBJ1-2; CDR3: CASSMTAWGGYTF; DNA: TGTGCCAGCAGCATGACGGCTTGGGGTGGCTACACCTTC
D: NA; V: TRBV7-9; size: NA; J: TRBJ1-3; CDR3: CASTAAGNTIYF; DNA: TGTGCCAGCACGGCAGCTGGAAACACCATATATTTT
D: NA; V: TRBV12-5; size: once; J: TRBJ2-5; CDR3: CASGLTGQETQYF; DNA: TGTGCTAGTGGTTTGACGGGTCAAGAGACCCAGTACTTC
D: NA; V: TRBV6-5; size: NA; J: TRBJ1-5; CDR3: CASSTSAGTQPQHF; DNA: TGTGCCAGCAGCACCTCTGCAGGGACTCAGCCCCAGCATTTT
D: TRBD2; V: TRBV6-5; size: few; J: TRBJ2-7; CDR3: CASTRMELAGYEQYF; DNA: TGTGCCAGCACTAGAATGGAACTAGCGGGATACGAGCAGTACTTC
D: TRBD2; V: TRBV5-4; size: NA; J: TRBJ2-1; CDR3: CASSLGPGLAGRSYNEQFF; DNA: TGTGCCAGCAGCTTGGGCCCGGGACTAGCGGGCCGCTCCTACAATGAGCAGTTCTTC
D: NA; V: TRBV5-4; size: NA; J: TRBJ2-2; CDR3: CASSLAVRGSGELFF; DNA: TGTGCCAGCAGCTTGGCGGTCAGGGGCTCCGGGGAGCTGTTTTTT
D: NA; V: TRBV3-1/TRBV3-2; size: NA; J: TRBJ2-1; CDR3: CASSQGGEQFF; DNA: TGTGCCAGCAGCCAAGGGGGGGAGCAGTTCTTC
D: NA; V: TRBV7-2; size: once; J: TRBJ1-3; CDR3: CASSSGASGNTIYF; DNA: TGTGCCAGCAGCTCGGGGGCCTCTGGAAACACCATATATTTT
D: TRBD2; V: TRBV4-3; size: NA; J: TRBJ2-3; CDR3: CASSQDSGTTGWDTQYF; DNA: TGCGCCAGCAGCCAAGATTCTGGGACTACTGGATGGGATACGCAGTATTTT
D: TRBD1; V: TRBV5-1; size: NA; J: TRBJ2-7; CDR3: CASSASGQAYEQYF; DNA: TGCGCCAGCAGCGCCAGCGGACAGGCCTACGAGCAGTACTTC
D: NA; V: TRBV5-1; size: NA; J: TRBJ1-5; CDR3: CASSLEGSNQPQHF; DNA: TGCGCCAGCAGCTTGGAGGGTAGCAATCAGCCCCAGCATTTT
D: NA; V: TRBV7-9; size: NA; J: TRBJ1-5; CDR3: CASSLRGGNQPQHF; DNA: TGTGCCAGCAGCTTAAGGGGCGGAAATCAGCCCCAGCATTTT